This T cell receptor (beta chain) was retrieved from a study of blood T cell repertoires in COVID-19. About the research overall: The United States, Italy and Spain supplied acute and convalescent COVID-19 samples. The analysed material was cDNA or gDNA that came from T cells, B-cell-depleted T cells, or PBMCs.

Per the original methods: Nucleated cell counts were estimated from reference gene primer amplification. The method was immunoSEQ multiplex PCR; TCRdb's version includes in-frame clones alone and lacks a portion of them. Clone size and V and J calls were adopted from that table, with D and trimming inferred from the DNA. The table lists over 14,000 clones, 70% to 80% of them singletons, with roughly 13% in the top ten. Trimming removed 1 base from V and 6 bases from J, with 17 bases in between. Germline CDR1 is SGHAT and CDR2 is FQNNGV. The CDR3 contains 16 residues. Sequencing was performed on peripheral blood. This chain joins TRBV11-2 and TRBJ2-3; D is possibly TRBD2 (5 bases). The origin of this receptor is a man aged 60 to 69 with acute or convalescent COVID-19. CDR3 residues: CASSLGWTSILDTQYF. The CDR3 coding sequence is TGTGCCAGCAGCTTAGGTTGGACTTCGATTCTGGATACGCAGTATTTT.